This T cell receptor (beta chain) was identified in a study of T cell repertoires in cytomegalovirus infection. Trimming left V 4 bases short and J 4 bases short, with 9 bases between. The CDR3 sequence is 13 residues long. The germline CDR1 and CDR2 sequences are SGHDT and YYEEEE. Overall study findings and caveats: Predominance within the ex vivo response was attributable to HLA-C-restricted CMV-specific TCR beta clonotypes.

A word on this clonotype: Its antigen is still unknown.

TCRdb used MiXCR to reprocess the reads, holding one entry per CDR3 protein. This table holds approximately 300,000 distinct CDR3 sequences, roughly 29% found once. The sample consisted of cultured PBMCs, taken from culture after CMV antigen stimulation. The sequence was collected from a human donor in good health (CMV status not recorded). Some clones in this sample may be carry-over from other donors' samples. V gene TRBV5-6 combines with J gene TRBJ2-1; tentative D call: TRBD2 (5 bases). CDR3 region: CASSPTTYNEQFF. CDR3 nucleotides: TGTGCCAGCAGCCCGACTACGTACAATGAGCAGTTCTTC.